Presented here are 30 T cell receptor beta chains from one specimen sequenced in a study of shared clonotypes between healthy human individuals. Naive CD8 cells lacked CD45RO and underwent positive selection for CCR7, leaving out terminally differentiated effector memory CD45RA+ cells. Sequenced by immunoSEQ multiplex PCR; TCRdb stores in-frame clones only, minus some. The sample holds roughly 2,000,000 clones; 93% are singletons and the top ten take 1.5% to 2%. The sequenced material came from naive CD8+ T cells from PBMCs. These receptors were obtained from a man aged 18 to 29 in good health. Some clones in this sample may be carry-over from other donors' samples.

This chain joins TRBV5-1 and TRBJ2-1; 7 bases are shared with TRBD2. Trimming took 1 base from V and 7 from J; bases not matched to a gene: 5. CDR1 SGHRS and CDR2 YFSETQ come from the germline V gene. The CDR3 length is 14 residues. The CDR3 protein is CASSLSGAGNEQFF. The DNA for the CDR3 is TGCGCCAGCAGCTTGTCGGGAGCGGGGAATGAGCAGTTCTTC.

V is TRBV29-1 and J is TRBJ1-2, with TRBD1 identical over 9 bases. The V gene's germline CDR1 is SQVTM and CDR2 ANQGSEA. This CDR3 region has 14 residues. The trim removed 4 bases at V and 4 bases at J, leaving 7 bases unmatched. The CDR3 nucleotides are TGCAGCGTTGTTGTCACAGGGGGCATCTATGGCTACACCTTC. This codes for CSVVVTGGIYGYTF.

This chain connects TRBV7-8 to TRBJ2-5, with TRBD2 identical over 12 bases. Germline V lookup: CDR1 SGHVS, CDR2 FQNEAQ. With V trimmed by 5 bases and J by 4 bases, 8 bases remained unmatched. This CDR3 contains 16 residues. The CDR3 DNA sequence: TGTGCCAGCAGCGAAAGACTAGCGGGAGTCACAGAGACCCAGTACTTC. It codes for CASSERLAGVTETQYF.

The chain employs TRBV27 and TRBJ2-7; D uncertain. The CDR3 is 14 amino acids. V lost 5 bases to trimming and J lost 4 bases, with 15 bases between them. Germline V CDR1 and CDR2: MNHEY, SMNVEV (reference sequence). CDR3 protein: CASSAPSVGYEQYF. The CDR3 coding sequence is TGTGCCAGCAGTGCACCCTCGGTAGGGTACGAGCAGTACTTC.

This chain connects TRBV27 to TRBJ2-1; 7 nucleotides agree with TRBD2. CDR1 MNHEY and CDR2 SMNVEV come from the germline V gene (reference sequence). The CDR3 loop spans 14 amino acids. Trimming removed 10 bases from V and 5 bases from J; junction bases left unmatched: 11. CDR3 loop: CATHELANDNEQFF. In DNA, the CDR3 is TGTGCCACCCACGAACTAGCGAATGACAATGAGCAGTTCTTC.

About this clone itself: This CDR3 is also generated by other DNA sequences in the sample. The chain has TRBV6-1 and TRBJ2-2; D remains unclear. Germline CDR1 reads MNHNS; CDR2 reads SASEGT. This CDR3 has 15 amino acids. V lost 2 bases and J 4 bases, leaving 11 bases between the germline ends. The chain's CDR3 is CASSEFKGGTGELFF. CDR3 sequence (DNA): TGTGCCAGCAGTGAATTCAAGGGTGGCACCGGGGAGCTGTTTTTT.

About this clone itself: This sample includes further DNA sequences coding for the same CDR3. J is TRBJ2-2 and V is TRBV19; no definite D call. V lost 7 bases and J lost 4, with 4 bases in between. The CDR3 has 11 amino acids. The V gene's germline CDR1 is LNHDA and CDR2 SQIVND (reference sequence). The CDR3 DNA follows: TGTGCCAGTACGGCCACCGGGGAGCTGTTTTTT. Protein sequence: CASTATGELFF.

This chain links TRBV5-6 with TRBJ2-5; D may be TRBD2 (5 bases). The CDR3 covers 14 residues. CDR1 is SGHDT, CDR2 YYEEEE, per germline. Trimming removed 4 bases from V and 2 bases from J, with 12 bases in between. CDR3 sequence reads: CASSPPGTQETQYF. The CDR3 DNA follows: TGTGCCAGCAGCCCCCCGGGAACGCAAGAGACCCAGTACTTC.

The J gene is TRBJ2-5, the V gene TRBV7-9; D is possibly TRBD1 (6 bases). This CDR3 spans 16 amino acids. Germline assignment: CDR1 SEHNR and CDR2 FQNEAQ (reference sequence). Trimming took 5 bases from V and 0 from J, leaving 16 bases between them. CDR3 protein: CASSTTRDIHQETQYF. The CDR3 DNA reads TGTGCCAGCAGCACGACCCGGGACATACACCAAGAGACCCAGTACTTC.

This clone was picked up a small number of times. The CDR3 spells CASSWITGATEAFF. DNA of the CDR3: TGTGCCAGCAGTTGGATTACAGGGGCCACTGAAGCTTTCTTT. The chain uses TRBV6-5 and TRBJ1-1; 7 nucleotides align to TRBD1. CDR3 size: 14 residues. The V gene end was trimmed by 4 bases and the J gene end by 4 bases; junction bases not matched to a gene: 6. Germline CDR1 MNHEY, CDR2 SVGAGI.

The chain's CDR3 is CARSLAAGGKQETQYF. The CDR3 nucleotides are TGTGCCAGAAGCTTGGCAGCGGGAGGGAAGCAAGAGACCCAGTACTTC. This chain joins TRBV5-3 and TRBJ2-5, with 10 bases aligning to TRBD2. TRBV5-3 is labeled an ORF, and its function is uncertain. Trimming took 0 bases from V and 2 from J; bases not matched to a gene: 4. CDR3 size: 16 residues.

The rearrangement uses TRBV2 and TRBJ1-2; TRBD1 agrees at 7 bases. V lost 4 bases, J lost 10 bases, and 9 bases stayed unmatched. Germline CDR1 SNHLY, CDR2 FYNNEI. The CDR3 has 13 residues. CDR3 bases: TGTGCCAGCAGTGTTGCCGGGACAGAAGACTACACCTTC. Translating it yields CASSVAGTEDYTF.

This sequence joins TRBV19 and TRBJ1-5, with TRBD1 matching over 10 bases. The CDR3 runs to 15 residues. V gave up 5 bases and J gave up 11 bases; unmatched junction bases: 12. Germline values: CDR1 LNHDA, CDR2 SQIVND (reference sequence). This CDR3 reads CASSVPGQGLGTQHF. The DNA of the CDR3 is TGTGCCAGTAGTGTGCCGGGACAGGGGCTAGGGACCCAGCATTTT.

This clone showed up just once. This probably arose from a read error, given a far larger clone one base away. The chain carries TRBV28 and TRBJ1-5, with D perhaps TRBD1 (6 bases). There are 13 residues in the CDR3. Trimming took off 10 bases at V and 2 bases at J, with 12 bases between the two ends. CDR1 is MDHEN and CDR2 is SYDVKM in the germline V gene. As DNA, the CDR3 is TGTGCCAACAAAAGACAGGGCAATCAGCCCCAGCATTTT. Translated: CANKRQGNQPQHF.

V is TRBV5-1 and J is TRBJ2-7; D is perhaps TRBD2 (6 bases). The CDR3 is 15 amino acids. Looked up from germline, CDR1 is SGHRS and CDR2 is YFSETQ. Trimming removed 3 bases at V and 0 bases at J, with 13 bases between. CDR3 in amino acids: CASSSGSVSSYEQYF. In nucleotides, the CDR3 is TGCGCCAGCAGCTCCGGGAGTGTAAGCTCCTACGAGCAGTACTTC.

V is TRBV10-1 and J is TRBJ2-2, with 9 bases that match TRBD2. Germline V gene sequence: CDR1 WNHNN, CDR2 SYGVQD (reference sequence). The CDR3 contains 15 residues. The ends lost 2 bases at V and 7 bases at J; junction bases unmatched: 5. The CDR3 DNA reads as TGCGCCAGCAGTGAGCTGGCGGGAGGGCTCGGGGAGCTGTTTTTT. Protein product: CASSELAGGLGELFF.

The chain uses TRBV10-3 and TRBJ1-1; D unclear. The CDR3 consists of 13 residues. V lost 2 bases and J lost 1, with 5 bases in between. Germline V gene lookup returns CDR1 ENHRY and CDR2 SYGVKD. The CDR3 DNA follows: TGTGCCATCAGTGAGGGACCGAACACTGAAGCTTTCTTT. Translated: CAISEGPNTEAFF.

Regarding this clone: The same CDR3 arises from other DNA sequences in this sample as well. The rearrangement uses TRBV27 and TRBJ2-3; maybe TRBD1 (5 bases). The CDR3 contains 14 residues. The V end was cut by 0 bases, the J end by 1 base, with 5 bases between. The V gene's germline CDR1 is MNHEY and CDR2 SMNVEV (reference sequence). CDR3 sequence reads: CASSLSRGTDTQYF. Here the CDR3 DNA reads TGTGCCAGCAGTTTATCCAGGGGCACAGATACGCAGTATTTT.

The rearrangement links TRBV28 to TRBJ2-5; 10 bases are a match to TRBD1. The CDR3 runs 17 residues. The junction had 14 bases not matched to a gene; V was cut back by 5 bases and J by 5 bases. Germline CDR1 is MDHEN and CDR2 is SYDVKM. CDR3 loop: CASSTNLEDRGWETQYF. CDR3 DNA: TGTGCCAGCAGTACTAACCTCGAGGACAGGGGGTGGGAGACCCAGTACTTC.

The chain combines TRBV7-8 with TRBJ2-7; D might be TRBD2 (5 bases). Germline V gene data show CDR1 as SGHVS and CDR2 as FQNEAQ. This CDR3 is built from 14 residues. The V and J ends lost 4 bases and 1 base respectively, with 11 bases between them. CDR3 amino acids: CASSSIRDSYEQYF. DNA of the CDR3: TGTGCCAGCAGCTCCATCCGGGATTCCTACGAGCAGTACTTC.

The chain combines TRBV4-1 with TRBJ2-7; unclear D gene. Trimming cost V 4 bases and J 4 bases, with 17 bases left between them. The CDR3 spans 15 residues. Germline CDR1 reads MGHRA; CDR2 reads YSYEKL. The CDR3 region is CASSPVIGSLYEQYF. The CDR3 bases are TGCGCCAGCAGCCCCGTTATTGGTTCGTTATACGAGCAGTACTTC.

This chain joins TRBV6-5 and TRBJ1-1; weak D call: TRBD1 (5 bases). V was cut by 3 bases and J by 6 bases, with 17 bases left in between. Per germline, CDR1 MNHEY and CDR2 SVGAGI. The CDR3 length is 15 residues. Written as DNA, the CDR3 is TGTGCCAGCAGTTATAAGGGTCAGGGTGGCCCTGAAGCTTTCTTT. Translating gives CASSYKGQGGPEAFF.

V usage is TRBV11-2 and J usage is TRBJ2-7; D is perhaps TRBD1 (5 bases). The CDR3 runs 14 residues. V was pared by 4 bases and J by 2 bases, with 12 bases between. Germline CDR1 and CDR2: SGHAT and FQNNGV. The CDR3 coding sequence is TGTGCCAGCAGCTCGGTTAGGGGTACCTACGAGCAGTACTTC. Residues: CASSSVRGTYEQYF.

The chain recombines TRBV5-1 with TRBJ1-1, with D unresolved. The CDR3 loop spans 15 amino acids. Germline V gene data show CDR1 as SGHRS and CDR2 as YFSETQ. Trimming took off 1 base at V and 4 bases at J, with 14 bases between the two ends. CDR3 region: CASSLQRQKSTEAFF. CDR3 in DNA: TGCGCCAGCAGCTTGCAAAGGCAGAAGAGCACTGAAGCTTTCTTT.

J is TRBJ2-7 and V is TRBV4-1; 8 bases align to TRBD1. This CDR3 is 17 amino acids long. Germline V gives CDR1 MGHRA, CDR2 YSYEKL. Trimming cost V 2 bases and J 0 bases; bases outside gene matches: 9. The CDR3 DNA is TGCGCCAGCAGCCAATTCAATAGGGACAGGAGCTCCTACGAGCAGTACTTC. Translating it yields CASSQFNRDRSSYEQYF.

The chain links TRBV7-7 to TRBJ2-1; 13 bases agree with TRBD2. The CDR3 is made up of 16 amino acids. Germline-derived CDR1 and CDR2 are SSHAT and FNYEAQ (reference sequence). The V segment lost 5 bases and the J segment 10 bases; nucleotides outside the gene matches: 11. The CDR3 region has the DNA TGTGCCAGCAGCCGGGGACTAGCGGGGCCGGGGGAGGAGCAGTTCTTC. Translated: CASSRGLAGPGEEQFF.

The rearrangement links TRBV5-6 to TRBJ1-1; D not certain. Germline V gene sequence: CDR1 SGHDT, CDR2 YYEEEE. The length of the CDR3 is 15 residues. V lost 1 base, J lost 0 bases, and 10 bases lay in between. The CDR3 region has the DNA TGTGCCAGCAGCTTGTACACGCTCCTGAACACTGAAGCTTTCTTT. Translated: CASSLYTLLNTEAFF. Looking up the rest from reference TRBV5-6 and TRBJ1-1 gives the full variable domain: DAGVTQSPTHLIKTRGQQVTLRCSPKSGHDTVSWYQQALGQGPQFIFQYYEEEERQRGNFPDRFSGHQFPNYSSELNVNALLLGDSALYLCASSLYTLLNTEAFFGQGTRLTVV.

DNA of the CDR3: TGTGCCAGCAGTGCGGGAGACAAGGGGACCTACGAGCAGTACTTC. Its translation: CASSAGDKGTYEQYF. This rearrangement joins TRBV6-1 to TRBJ2-7; a weak D match, TRBD2 (6 bases). Trimming shortened V by 4 bases and J by 2 bases, and 15 bases separated the two germline ends. CDR3 length: 15 amino acids. Germline CDR1 MNHNS, CDR2 SASEGT.

In regard to this clone: This sequence may be a read error, since a much larger clone differs from it by one base. Other DNA sequences in the same sample also yield this CDR3. This chain uses TRBV7-2 with TRBJ2-7; D unclear. The length of the CDR3 is 12 residues. Germline V gives CDR1 SGHTA, CDR2 FQGNSA. Trimming stripped 1 base from V and 3 bases from J, with 4 bases between. CDR3 bases: TGTGCCAGCAGCTTAGTCAGCTACGAGCAGTACTTC. This encodes CASSLVSYEQYF. The full variable domain, completed using reference TRBV7-2 and TRBJ2-7, is GAGVSQSPSNKVTEKGKDVELRCDPISGHTALYWYRQSLGQGLEFLIYFQGNSAPDKSGLPSDRFSAERTGGSVSTLTIQRTQQEDSAVYLCASSLVSYEQYFGPGTRLTVT.

This chain uses TRBV5-6 with TRBJ2-2, with a weak D call TRBD2 (5 bases). The CDR3 extends over 14 amino acids. V was trimmed by 4 bases and J by 3 bases, leaving 10 bases between them. From germline, CDR1 is SGHDT and CDR2 YYEEEE. Written as DNA, the CDR3 is TGTGCCAGCAGCGACGGACTGGACACCGGGGAGCTGTTTTTT. Translated: CASSDGLDTGELFF.